These T cell receptor beta chains were read from a single sample in a study of T-cell reconstitution after alpha-beta-depleted transplantation in children. TCRdb recomputed calls from the PCR reads with MiXCR, one row per CDR3 protein. The sample includes just over 200,000 distinct CDR3 sequences, roughly 9.1% of them seen just once. The specimen comprised PBMCs, mostly from graft donor cells, sampled 360 days after TCRalphabeta/CD19-depleted stem cell transplant. These receptors originate from a male patient aged 2 to 10 who had a stem cell transplant for acute myeloid leukemia, so the T cells may come from the graft donor. Both conserved end residues are part of each CDR3. A D gene is named only where the DNA matches it firmly. Size is stated for part of the rows, as once, few or many counts, or as a class when the clone is expanded.

TRBV10-2	-	few	TRBJ2-5	14	CASRAPSLQETQYF	TGCGCCAGCAGGGCCCCATCCCTCCAAGAGACCCAGTACTTC
TRBV7-9	-	few	TRBJ2-5	14	CASSPSPIQETQYF	TGTGCCAGCAGCCCGAGTCCCATTCAAGAGACCCAGTACTTC
TRBV30	TRBD2	-	TRBJ2-1	12	CAWSLAGNEQFF	TGTGCCTGGAGTCTAGCGGGGAATGAGCAGTTCTTC
TRBV14	-	few	TRBJ1-2	13	CASSRPLNYGYTF	TGTGCCAGCAGCCGGCCCCTAAACTATGGCTACACCTTC
TRBV3-1	TRBD1	many	TRBJ2-5	20	CACPRTPGQGASGRAETQYF	TGTGCCTGTCCAAGAACCCCGGGACAGGGGGCAAGCGGGAGGGCAGAGACCCAGTACTTC
TRBV5-6	-	-	TRBJ2-3	15	CASSLLGFGTDTQYF	TGTGCCAGCAGCTTGCTCGGATTTGGCACAGATACGCAGTATTTT
TRBV20-1	TRBD1	many	TRBJ1-5	13	CSAQGQPNQPQHF	TGCAGTGCGCAGGGACAGCCCAATCAGCCCCAGCATTTT
TRBV29-1	TRBD2	many	TRBJ2-7	14	CSVEDPGTNNEQYF	TGCAGCGTTGAAGATCCTGGGACTAATAACGAGCAGTACTTC
TRBV21-1	-	many	TRBJ2-4	19	CASSKEYRDRGAPENIQYF	TGTGCCAGCAGCAAAGAGTATCGGGACAGGGGAGCTCCAGAAAACATTCAGTACTTC
TRBV20-1	-	many	TRBJ2-1	14	CSARGRFSYNEQFF	TGCAGTGCTAGAGGTCGATTTTCCTACAATGAGCAGTTCTTC
TRBV6-1	-	-	TRBJ1-2	13	CASSETVNYGYTF	TGTGCCAGCAGTGAGACAGTAAACTATGGCTACACCTTC
TRBV28	-	many	TRBJ2-7	11	CASSYAGEQYF	TGTGCCAGCAGTTACGCAGGGGAGCAGTACTTC
TRBV12-3/TRBV12-4	-	-	TRBJ1-5	15	CASSFFPMIDKPQHF	TGTGCCAGCAGTTTCTTTCCTATGATCGATAAGCCCCAGCATTTT
TRBV5-1	TRBD2	-	TRBJ2-1	16	CASSWERTSGSYEQFF	TGCGCCAGCAGCTGGGAAAGGACTAGCGGGAGCTATGAGCAGTTCTTC
TRBV5-1	TRBD1	few	TRBJ1-2	14	CASSPDRVRGGYTF	TGCGCCAGCAGCCCCGACAGGGTAAGAGGAGGCTACACCTTC
TRBV7-9	-	few	TRBJ2-7	17	CASSPPPGSRRPHEQYF	TGTGCCAGCAGCCCGCCCCCCGGGTCTAGGCGTCCCCACGAGCAGTACTTC
TRBV12-5	-	-	TRBJ1-6	16	CASGLVPKEGDSPLHF	TGTGCTAGTGGTTTGGTACCCAAGGAGGGGGATTCACCCCTCCACTTT
TRBV20-1	TRBD2	-	TRBJ2-3	16	CSAKARTSLSTDTQYF	TGCAGTGCAAAAGCCAGGACTAGCCTTAGCACAGATACGCAGTATTTT
TRBV7-9	-	-	TRBJ1-2	12	CASNRQDYGYTF	TGTGCCAGCAACCGCCAGGACTATGGCTACACCTTC
TRBV29-1	TRBD1	many	TRBJ2-5	14	CSVDTGQGRETQYF	TGCAGCGTTGATACGGGACAGGGAAGAGAGACCCAGTACTTC
TRBV20-1	TRBD2	few	TRBJ2-4	14	CSAQRGAAKNIQYF	TGCAGTGCCCAGCGGGGGGCAGCCAAAAACATTCAGTACTTC
TRBV29-1	TRBD2	many	TRBJ2-3	14	CSVETSGSTDTQYF	TGCAGCGTTGAAACTAGCGGGAGCACAGATACGCAGTATTTT
TRBV12-3/TRBV12-4	-	many	TRBJ2-7	11	CASSIRYEQYF	TGTGCCAGCAGTATCCGGTACGAGCAGTACTTC
TRBV5-1	TRBD2	many	TRBJ2-1	17	CASSTVGSGRVGNEQFF	TGCGCCAGCAGCACCGTAGGGAGCGGGAGGGTCGGCAATGAGCAGTTCTTC
TRBV11-2	-	many	TRBJ1-1	14	CASSRGGKNTEAFF	TGTGCCAGCAGCCGTGGTGGGAAGAACACTGAAGCTTTCTTT